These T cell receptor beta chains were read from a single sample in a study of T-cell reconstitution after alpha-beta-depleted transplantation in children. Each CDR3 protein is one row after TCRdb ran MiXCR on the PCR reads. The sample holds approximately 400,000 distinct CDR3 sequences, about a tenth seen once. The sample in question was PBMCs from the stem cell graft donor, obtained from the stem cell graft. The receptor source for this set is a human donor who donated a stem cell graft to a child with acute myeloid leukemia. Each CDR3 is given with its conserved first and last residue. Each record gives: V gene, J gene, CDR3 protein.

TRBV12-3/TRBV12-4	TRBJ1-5	CASRPTGVVGNQPQHF
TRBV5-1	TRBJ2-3	CASSFMGGLTDTQYF
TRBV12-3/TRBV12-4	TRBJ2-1	CASSLVGGGSEQFF
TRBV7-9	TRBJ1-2	CASSLADRAFGYTF
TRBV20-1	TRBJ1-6	CSAIANSPLHF
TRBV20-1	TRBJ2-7	CSAVAGSYEQYF
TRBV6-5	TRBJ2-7	CASSYWETTYEQYF
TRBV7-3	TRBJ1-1	CASKALGETEAFF
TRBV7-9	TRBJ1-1	CASSLVTGTEAFF
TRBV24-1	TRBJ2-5	CATSDSQGAAETQYF
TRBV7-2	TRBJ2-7	CASSLASDEQYF
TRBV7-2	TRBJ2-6	CASSFQGANVLTF
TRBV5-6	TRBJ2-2	CASSQGEGAITGELFF
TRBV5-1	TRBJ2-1	CASSLASGRSYNEQFF
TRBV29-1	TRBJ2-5	CSVDRGEETQYF
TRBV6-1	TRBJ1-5	CASNEATGSNQPQHF
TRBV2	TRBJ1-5	CASSDGGLDQPQHF
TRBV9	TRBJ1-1	CASSVEGGEAFF
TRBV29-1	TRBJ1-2	CSAEDRENGYTF
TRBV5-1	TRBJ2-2	CASSLEFSGGGELFF
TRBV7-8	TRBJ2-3	CASSPQTSGDTQYF
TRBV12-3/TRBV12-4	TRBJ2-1	CASNSGGPDFEQFF
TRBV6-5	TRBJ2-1	CASSYVGDSYNEQFF
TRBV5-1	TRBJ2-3	CASSPIRTGSTDTQYF
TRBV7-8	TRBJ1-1	CASTDIWNTEAFF
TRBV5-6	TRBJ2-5	CASSLGASGVVTQYF
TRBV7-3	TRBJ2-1	CASSLNGPPFF
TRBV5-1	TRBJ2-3	CASSLGLAGTSPLTDTQYF
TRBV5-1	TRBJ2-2	CASSVTGELFF
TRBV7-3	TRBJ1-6	CASSLTGLGSPLHF
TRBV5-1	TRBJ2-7	CASSLLGGRDEQYF
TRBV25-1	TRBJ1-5	CASSGGPSNQPQHF
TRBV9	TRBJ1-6	CASSVEKGMSSYNSPLHF
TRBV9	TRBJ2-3	CASSVESRRGGDTQYF
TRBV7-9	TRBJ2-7	CASSSYTRAGEQYF
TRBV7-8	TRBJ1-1	CASSHPLGQANTEAFF
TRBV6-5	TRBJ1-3	CASSLNPPTGHSGNTIYF
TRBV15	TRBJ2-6	CATREGLGLAGANVLTF
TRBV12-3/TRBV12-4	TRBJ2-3	CASSRKSGASTDTQYF
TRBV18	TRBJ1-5	CASSRGEGTGQPQHF
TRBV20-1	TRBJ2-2	CSARAGGELFF
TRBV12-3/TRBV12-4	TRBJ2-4	CASSLGQVNIQYF
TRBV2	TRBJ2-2	CASPPSPGKLTGELFF
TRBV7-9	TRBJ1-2	CSSSSLGQTINYGYTF
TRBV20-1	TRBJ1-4	CSANPGEGGEKLFF
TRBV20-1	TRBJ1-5	CSARDLQADQPQHF
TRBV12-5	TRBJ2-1	CASGLPYNEQFF
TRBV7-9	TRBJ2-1	CASSPGWGVGEQFF
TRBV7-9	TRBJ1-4	CASSTRQGSNEKLFF
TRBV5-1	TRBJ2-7	CASSYRVGEQYF
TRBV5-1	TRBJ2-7	CASSIGQTYEQYF
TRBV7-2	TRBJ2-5	CASSPGGGGGETQYF
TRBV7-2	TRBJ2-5	CASSPGGKGEETQYF
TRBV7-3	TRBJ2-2	CASSTDYTGELFF
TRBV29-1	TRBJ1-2	CSGWTGNGYTF
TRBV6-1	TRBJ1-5	CASSGGWTDSNQPQHF
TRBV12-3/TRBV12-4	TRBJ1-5	CASSADRVRQPQHF
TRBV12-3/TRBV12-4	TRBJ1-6	CASGDRGDSPLHF